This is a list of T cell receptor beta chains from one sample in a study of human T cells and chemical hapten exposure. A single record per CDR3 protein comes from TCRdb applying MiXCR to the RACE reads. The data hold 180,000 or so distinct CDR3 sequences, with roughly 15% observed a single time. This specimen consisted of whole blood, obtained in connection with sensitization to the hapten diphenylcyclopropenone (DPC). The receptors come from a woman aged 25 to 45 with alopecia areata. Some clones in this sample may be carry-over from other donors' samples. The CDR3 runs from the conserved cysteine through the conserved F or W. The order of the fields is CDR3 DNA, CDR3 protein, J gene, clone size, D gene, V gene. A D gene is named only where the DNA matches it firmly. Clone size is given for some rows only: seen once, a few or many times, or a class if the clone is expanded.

CDR3nt: TGCAGTGCTAGAGAGCGAGGACTATACAATGAGCAGTTCTTC
CDR3aa: CSARERGLYNEQFF
j_gene: TRBJ2-1
abundance: few
d_gene: .
v_gene: TRBV20-1

CDR3nt: TGTGCCAGCAGTTACAGGCCCCCCGATACGCAGTATTTT
CDR3aa: CASSYRPPDTQYF
j_gene: TRBJ2-3
abundance: many
d_gene: .
v_gene: TRBV6-2/TRBV6-3

CDR3nt: TGTGCCAGTAGGACTACCGGGACCAGGTCGAATTCACCCCTCCACTTT
CDR3aa: CASRTTGTRSNSPLHF
j_gene: TRBJ1-6
abundance: few
d_gene: .
v_gene: TRBV19

CDR3nt: TGCGCCAGCAGCTCACAGGATGGCACAGATACGCAGTATTTT
CDR3aa: CASSSQDGTDTQYF
j_gene: TRBJ2-3
abundance: many
d_gene: .
v_gene: TRBV5-1

CDR3nt: TGTGCCAGCACAGATTCCTACGAGCAGTACTTC
CDR3aa: CASTDSYEQYF
j_gene: TRBJ2-7
abundance: few
d_gene: .
v_gene: TRBV2

CDR3nt: TGTGCCAGTACTATAGAGGAGGCTCAGCCCCAGCATTTT
CDR3aa: CASTIEEAQPQHF
j_gene: TRBJ1-5
abundance: few
d_gene: .
v_gene: TRBV12-3/TRBV12-4

CDR3nt: TGTGCCAGCAGCACAGGCTACACCGGGGAGCTGTTTTTT
CDR3aa: CASSTGYTGELFF
j_gene: TRBJ2-2
abundance: .
d_gene: .
v_gene: TRBV3-1

CDR3nt: TGTGCCAGCAGTCAACAGGGGATGGGTGAAAAACTGTTTTTT
CDR3aa: CASSQQGMGEKLFF
j_gene: TRBJ1-4
abundance: .
d_gene: TRBD1
v_gene: TRBV2

CDR3nt: TGTGCCTGGAGTTTTTTAGTAGCGGGCAGGGATGAGCAGTTCTTC
CDR3aa: CAWSFLVAGRDEQFF
j_gene: TRBJ2-1
abundance: many
d_gene: TRBD2
v_gene: TRBV30

CDR3nt: TGCAGTGCTAGGGGTCGCTATAGCACAGATACGCAGTATTTT
CDR3aa: CSARGRYSTDTQYF
j_gene: TRBJ2-3
abundance: .
d_gene: .
v_gene: TRBV20-1

CDR3nt: TGTGCCAGTAGTATTGCCGGTCAAGAGACCCAGTACTTC
CDR3aa: CASSIAGQETQYF
j_gene: TRBJ2-5
abundance: few
d_gene: .
v_gene: TRBV19

CDR3nt: TGTGCCAGCAGCCAAAGACAGGGGAAGTACTTC
CDR3aa: CASSQRQGKYF
j_gene: TRBJ2-5
abundance: .
d_gene: TRBD1
v_gene: TRBV7-2

CDR3nt: TGTGCCAGCAGCTGGCTCGGACAGGCCTCCTACGAGCAGTACTTC
CDR3aa: CASSWLGQASYEQYF
j_gene: TRBJ2-7
abundance: few
d_gene: TRBD1
v_gene: TRBV11-2

CDR3nt: TGCGCCAGCAGCTTGGGGGAGGAGTACGAGCAGTACTTC
CDR3aa: CASSLGEEYEQYF
j_gene: TRBJ2-7
abundance: few
d_gene: .
v_gene: TRBV5-1

CDR3nt: TGTGCCAGCTCACCTGACAGGGAAGGGCAGCCCCAGCATTTT
CDR3aa: CASSPDREGQPQHF
j_gene: TRBJ1-5
abundance: many
d_gene: TRBD1
v_gene: TRBV18

CDR3nt: TGTGCCATCGCACAGGGCCCCAACACCGGGGAGCTGTTTTTT
CDR3aa: CAIAQGPNTGELFF
j_gene: TRBJ2-2
abundance: .
d_gene: .
v_gene: TRBV10-3

CDR3nt: TGTGCCTGGAGTGTACCGCCGGGACTAGCGGGAGACTTTGGCACAGATACGCAGTATTTT
CDR3aa: CAWSVPPGLAGDFGTDTQYF
j_gene: TRBJ2-3
abundance: .
d_gene: TRBD2
v_gene: TRBV30